This entry lists 20 T cell receptor beta chains sequenced from one sample in a study of T cells after yellow fever vaccination. TCRdb independently ran MiXCR on the 5' RACE reads; one entry per CDR3 protein. The sample has some 500,000 distinct CDR3 sequences, approximately 12% seen once. The source was PBMCs, collected on the day of the yellow fever booster vaccination. These receptors all come from a man aged 25-45 years who received the YFV17D yellow fever vaccine.

This clonotype appeared a few times. The CDR3 nucleotides read TGTGCCAGCAGCGACGGACTAGCGGGCTACACCGGGGAGCTGTTTTTT. It codes for CASSDGLAGYTGELFF. The chain employs TRBV9 and TRBJ2-2, with 11 bases lining up with TRBD2. The CDR3 totals 16 residues. Trimming removed 3 bases from V and 3 bases from J; junction bases left unmatched: 4. Germline V lookup: CDR1 SGDLS, CDR2 YYNGEE.

The chain recombines TRBV29-1 with TRBJ1-1; TRBD1 might be the D (5 bases). The CDR3 consists of 13 residues. Germline CDR1 SQVTM, CDR2 ANQGSEA. The V and J ends lost 6 bases and 5 bases respectively, with 16 bases between them. The CDR3 sequence: CSVSVGGRTEAFF. The DNA of the CDR3 is TGCAGCGTCTCGGTGGGGGGGAGGACTGAAGCTTTCTTT.

There are many counts of this clonotype. The chain uses TRBV18 and TRBJ2-1; 7 bases map to TRBD2. Trimming at V came to 2 bases and at J to 7 bases, leaving 5 bases not matched to a gene. This CDR3 has 14 residues. CDR1 and CDR2 from the germline V gene are KGHSH and LQKENI. CDR3 sequence: CASSPAGVGNEQFF. The CDR3, as DNA: TGTGCCAGCTCACCAGCGGGAGTAGGAAATGAGCAGTTCTTC.

The V and J genes are TRBV7-2 and TRBJ2-5; D possibly corresponds to TRBD2 (5 bases). With 2 bases removed from V and 5 bases from J, the gap between germline ends came to 15 bases. Germline values: CDR1 SGHTA, CDR2 FQGNSA. CDR3 length: 15 amino acids. As DNA, the CDR3 is TGTGCCAGCAGCTTAAATCGAGGGCCGACGGAGACCCAGTACTTC. Translating gives CASSLNRGPTETQYF.

This clonotype was found a few times. The chain recombines TRBV20-1 with TRBJ2-2, with D possibly being TRBD1 (5 bases). V gave up 7 bases and J gave up 0 bases, with 9 bases separating them. Germline V gene data show CDR1 as DFQATT and CDR2 as SNEGSKA (reference sequence). The CDR3 extends over 13 amino acids. The CDR3 bases are TGCAGTGTGGGGCCCGCGAACACCGGGGAGCTGTTTTTT. It is translated as CSVGPANTGELFF.

This clonotype appeared a few times. The rearrangement uses TRBV20-1 and TRBJ2-7, with 8 bases that match TRBD1. Trimming cost V 0 bases and J 7 bases; bases outside gene matches: 11. The CDR3 contains 15 residues. Germline assignment: CDR1 DFQATT and CDR2 SNEGSKA (reference sequence). CDR3 protein: CSARDLGTGGWEQYF. CDR3 sequence (DNA): TGCAGTGCTAGAGATTTGGGAACAGGGGGTTGGGAGCAGTACTTC.

This clonotype was seen many times. This may arise from a read error, as a much more abundant clone is one base away. The J gene is TRBJ1-1, the V gene TRBV6-6; no firm D call. The CDR3 consists of 11 residues. Trimming shortened V by 7 bases and J by 0 bases, and 3 bases separated the two germline ends. Germline V gene lookup returns CDR1 MNHNY and CDR2 SVGAGI (reference sequence). The CDR3 coding sequence is TGTGCCAGCACCTTGAACACTGAAGCTTTCTTT. This sequence encodes CASTLNTEAFF.

J is TRBJ2-3 and V is TRBV20-1; TRBD1 is a possible D gene (6 bases). The germline V and J ends were trimmed by 5 bases and 6 bases, with 18 bases remaining between them. This CDR3 is 14 amino acids long. Germline CDR1 and CDR2: DFQATT and SNEGSKA (reference sequence). The CDR3, as DNA: TGCAGTGCTGGCCGGGACACCCCGGAGGATACGCAGTATTTT. Its translation: CSAGRDTPEDTQYF.

In this sample, this clonotype turned up a few times. The V and J genes are TRBV27 and TRBJ2-7; the D gene is possibly TRBD2 (5 bases). Between the trimmed V and J ends, which lost 3 bases and 7 bases, there was a span of 16 bases. Germline V lookup: CDR1 MNHEY, CDR2 SMNVEV (reference sequence). The CDR3 covers 14 residues. The CDR3 here is CASSFSGSLKEQYF. The CDR3 DNA is TGTGCCAGCAGTTTTTCGGGGAGTCTAAAAGAGCAGTACTTC.

This clonotype was counted between two and nine times. The chain combines TRBV4-3 with TRBJ2-7; D not certain. CDR1 and CDR2 (germline): LGHNA, YSLEER. This CDR3 region has 13 residues. V dropped 0 bases and J dropped 7 bases, with 10 bases sitting between them. The CDR3 DNA is TGCGCCAGCAGCCAAGATCCCCGATTAGAGCAGTACTTC. Its translation is CASSQDPRLEQYF.

The chain employs TRBV4-3 and TRBJ1-1, with D unresolved. Trimming stripped 0 bases from V and 0 bases from J, with 11 bases between. Germline CDR1 reads LGHNA; CDR2 reads YSLEER. The CDR3 length is 16 residues. The CDR3 sequence: CASSQDLARMNTEAFF. The CDR3 DNA reads as TGCGCCAGCAGCCAAGATCTAGCCAGGATGAACACTGAAGCTTTCTTT.

There are a few counts of this clonotype. This sequence joins TRBV7-3 and TRBJ1-2, with D unclear. The germline V gene encodes CDR1 SGHTA and CDR2 FQGTGA. The CDR3 totals 12 residues. Deletions cut 5 bases from V and 9 bases from J, with 13 bases between. The CDR3 here is CASSGYELSYTF. The CDR3 DNA reads as TGTGCCAGCAGCGGCTATGAGTTGAGCTACACCTTC.

This clonotype appeared a few times. The CDR3 sequence: CASSLGGPPTGELFF. The CDR3 DNA sequence: TGTGCCAGCAGTTTAGGCGGACCTCCAACCGGGGAGCTGTTTTTT. This chain uses TRBV12-3 or TRBV12-4 with TRBJ2-2; D gene unclear. V was pared by 1 base and J by 5 bases, with 11 bases between. The CDR3 loop spans 15 amino acids.

The rearrangement links TRBV7-2 to TRBJ2-7; D is undetermined. Between the trimmed V and J ends, which lost 5 bases and 6 bases, there was a span of 14 bases. The CDR3 sequence is 13 residues long. Germline loops: CDR1 SGHTA, CDR2 FQGNSA. For the CDR3, the DNA is TGTGCCAGCAGCCTGGTGGGGTTTGGCGAGCAGTACTTC. It translates to CASSLVGFGEQYF.

Ten or more counts support this clonotype. This sequence joins TRBV11-2 and TRBJ2-7; TRBD1 matches at 12 bases. This CDR3 comprises 18 residues. The J segment lost 3 bases and the V segment lost 5 bases, leaving 14 bases of the junction unmatched. The germline V gene encodes CDR1 SGHAT and CDR2 FQNNGV. The CDR3 reads CASSPRGLGTGGFYEQYF. The CDR3 coding sequence is TGTGCCAGCAGCCCTAGAGGCCTGGGGACAGGGGGCTTCTACGAGCAGTACTTC. The full variable domain, completed using reference TRBV11-2 and TRBJ2-7, is EAGVAQSPRYKIIEKRQSVAFWCNPISGHATLYWYQQILGQGPKLLIQFQNNGVVDDSQLPKDRFSAERLKGVDSTLKIQPAKLEDSAVYLCASSPRGLGTGGFYEQYFGPGTRLTVT.

The DNA of the CDR3 is TGTGCCAGCAGCTCCGAACCGGGACAGGGCCACGAGCAGTACTTC. It encodes CASSSEPGQGHEQYF. The rearrangement joins TRBV11-2 to TRBJ2-7, with TRBD1 identical over 9 bases. The CDR3 extends over 15 amino acids. Germline CDR1 is SGHAT and CDR2 is FQNNGV. The V and J ends lost 4 bases and 5 bases, in that order; junction bases with no gene match: 9.

V gene TRBV7-2 combines with J gene TRBJ2-5; D is tentatively TRBD1 or TRBD2 (5 bases each). With 3 bases removed from V and 3 bases from J, the gap between germline ends came to 11 bases. The length of the CDR3 is 14 residues. Per the germline V gene, CDR1 is SGHTA and CDR2 is FQGNSA. The CDR3 nucleotides are TGTGCCAGCAGCTTCGGGACCAAGGAAGAGACCCAGTACTTC. Translating it yields CASSFGTKEETQYF.

A remark on this clonotype: The limits of the CDR3 on the DNA are not certain, so only TCRdb's listed CDR3 is given. The chain joins TRBV6-4 to TRBJ1-3. The germline CDR1 and CDR2 sequences are MRHNA and SNTAGT. The CDR3 contains 14 residues when both ends are counted. CDR3 amino acids: CASILDSSGNTIYF.

This chain uses TRBV15 with TRBJ1-1, with a possible D match to TRBD1 (5 bases). The CDR3 sequence is 13 residues long. Trimming removed 5 bases from V and 4 bases from J, with 11 bases in between. Per the germline V gene, CDR1 is LNHNV and CDR2 is YYDKDF (reference sequence). The CDR3 coding sequence is TGTGCCACCAGCGCTCAGAGGGGCACTGAAGCTTTCTTT. As protein: CATSAQRGTEAFF.

This clonotype was seen ten or more times. This rearrangement joins TRBV7-9 to TRBJ2-3, with a weak D call TRBD1 (5 bases). This CDR3 spans 14 amino acids. Deletions cut 5 bases from V and 2 bases from J, with 11 bases between. The germline CDR1 and CDR2 sequences are SEHNR and FQNEAQ (reference sequence). CDR3 loop: CASSTQGITDTQYF. CDR3 DNA sequence: TGTGCCAGCAGCACCCAGGGTATCACAGATACGCAGTATTTT.